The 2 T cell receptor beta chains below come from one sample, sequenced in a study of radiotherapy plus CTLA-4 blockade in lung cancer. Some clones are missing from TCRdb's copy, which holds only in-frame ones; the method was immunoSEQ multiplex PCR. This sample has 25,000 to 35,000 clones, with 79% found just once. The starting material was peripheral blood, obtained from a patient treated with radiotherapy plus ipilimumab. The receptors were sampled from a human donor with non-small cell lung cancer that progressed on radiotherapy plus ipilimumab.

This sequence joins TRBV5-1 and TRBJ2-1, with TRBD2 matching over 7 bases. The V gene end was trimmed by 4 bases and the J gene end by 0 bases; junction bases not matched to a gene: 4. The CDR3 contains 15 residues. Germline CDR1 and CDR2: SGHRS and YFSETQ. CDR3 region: CASSGEGRSYNEQFF. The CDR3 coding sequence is TGCGCCAGCAGCGGGGAGGGTCGCTCCTACAATGAGCAGTTCTTC.

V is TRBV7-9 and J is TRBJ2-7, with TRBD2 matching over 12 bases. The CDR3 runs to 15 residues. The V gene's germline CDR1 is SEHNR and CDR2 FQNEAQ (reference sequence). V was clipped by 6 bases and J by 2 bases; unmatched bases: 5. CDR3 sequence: CASSPGLAGPYEQYF. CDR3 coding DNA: TGTGCCAGCAGTCCCGGACTAGCGGGACCCTACGAGCAGTACTTC.